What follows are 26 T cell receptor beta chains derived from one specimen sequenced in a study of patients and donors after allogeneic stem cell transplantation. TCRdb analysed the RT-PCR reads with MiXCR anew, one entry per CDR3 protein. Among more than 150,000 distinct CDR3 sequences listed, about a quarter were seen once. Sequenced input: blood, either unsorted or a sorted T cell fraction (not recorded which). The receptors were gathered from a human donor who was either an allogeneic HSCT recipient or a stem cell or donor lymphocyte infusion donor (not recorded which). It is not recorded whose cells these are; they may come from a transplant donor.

CDR3 sequence reads: CASEAGGIGGYTF. DNA for the CDR3: TGTGCCTCGGAGGCAGGGGGAATTGGCGGCTACACCTTC. The chain carries TRBV30 and TRBJ1-2; TRBD1 matches 7 bases. Germline V gene lookup returns CDR1 GTSNPN and CDR2 SVGIG (reference sequence). Germline trimming cut 7 bases from V and 8 bases from J; bases unmatched to any gene: 13. The CDR3 runs to 13 residues.

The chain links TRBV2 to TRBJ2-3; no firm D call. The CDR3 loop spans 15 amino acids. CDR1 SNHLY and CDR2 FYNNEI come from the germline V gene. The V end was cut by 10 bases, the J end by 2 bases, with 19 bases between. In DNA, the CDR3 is TGTGCCAACGACGACCTGGCGGTTTTCACAGATACGCAGTATTTT. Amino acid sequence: CANDDLAVFTDTQYF. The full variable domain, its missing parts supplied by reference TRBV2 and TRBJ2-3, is EPEVTQTPSHQVTQMGQEVILRCVPISNHLYFYWYRQILGQKVEFLVSFYNNEISEKSEIFDDQFSVERPDGSNFTLKIRSTKLEDSAMYFCANDDLAVFTDTQYFGPGTRLTVL.

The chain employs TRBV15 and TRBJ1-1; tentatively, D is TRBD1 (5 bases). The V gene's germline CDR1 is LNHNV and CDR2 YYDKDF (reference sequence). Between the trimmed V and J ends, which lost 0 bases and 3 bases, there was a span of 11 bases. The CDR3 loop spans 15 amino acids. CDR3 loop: CATSRDPRAYTEAFF. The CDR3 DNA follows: TGTGCCACCAGCAGAGATCCCAGGGCTTACACTGAAGCTTTCTTT.

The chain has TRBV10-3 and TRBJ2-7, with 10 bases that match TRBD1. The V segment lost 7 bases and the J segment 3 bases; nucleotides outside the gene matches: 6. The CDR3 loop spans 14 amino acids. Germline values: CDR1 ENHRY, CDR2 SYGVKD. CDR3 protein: CAITRGDRGYEQYF. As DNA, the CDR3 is TGTGCCATCACCAGAGGGGACAGGGGCTACGAGCAGTACTTC.

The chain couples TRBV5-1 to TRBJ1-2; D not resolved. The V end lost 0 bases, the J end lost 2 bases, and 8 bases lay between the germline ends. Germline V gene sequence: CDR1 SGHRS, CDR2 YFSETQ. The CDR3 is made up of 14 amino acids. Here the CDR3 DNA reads TGCGCCAGCAGCTTGGATGCAGGAAACTATGGCTACACCTTC. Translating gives CASSLDAGNYGYTF.

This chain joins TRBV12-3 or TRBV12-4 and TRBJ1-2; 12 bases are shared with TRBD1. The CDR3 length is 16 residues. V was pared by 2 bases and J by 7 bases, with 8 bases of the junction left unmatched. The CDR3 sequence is CASSLFLGTGGSGYTF. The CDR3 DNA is TGTGCCAGCAGTTTATTCCTAGGGACAGGGGGCAGTGGCTACACCTTC.

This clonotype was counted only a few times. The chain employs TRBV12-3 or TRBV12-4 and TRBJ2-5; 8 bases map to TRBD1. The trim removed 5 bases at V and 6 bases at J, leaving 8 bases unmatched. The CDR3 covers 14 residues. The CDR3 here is CASSDRDRIKTQYF. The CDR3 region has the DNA TGTGCCAGCAGTGACCGGGACAGGATAAAGACCCAGTACTTC.

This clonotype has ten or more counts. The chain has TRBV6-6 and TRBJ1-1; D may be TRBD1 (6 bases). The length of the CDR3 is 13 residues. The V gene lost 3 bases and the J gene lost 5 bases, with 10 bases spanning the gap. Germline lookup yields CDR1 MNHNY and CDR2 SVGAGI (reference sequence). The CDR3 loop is CASSYGGQTEAFF. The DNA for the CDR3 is TGTGCCAGCAGTTATGGGGGCCAGACTGAAGCTTTCTTT.

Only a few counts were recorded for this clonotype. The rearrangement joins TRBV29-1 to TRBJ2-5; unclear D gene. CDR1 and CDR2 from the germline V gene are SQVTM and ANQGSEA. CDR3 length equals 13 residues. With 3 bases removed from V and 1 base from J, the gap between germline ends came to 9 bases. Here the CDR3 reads CSVDFGSQETQYF. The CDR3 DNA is TGCAGCGTTGACTTCGGCAGCCAAGAGACCCAGTACTTC.

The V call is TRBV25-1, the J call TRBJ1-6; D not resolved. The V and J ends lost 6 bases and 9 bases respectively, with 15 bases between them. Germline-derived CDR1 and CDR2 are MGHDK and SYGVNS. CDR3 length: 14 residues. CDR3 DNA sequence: TGTGCCAGCAGCGGACGCGACCTAGGTTCACCCCTCCACTTT. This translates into CASSGRDLGSPLHF.

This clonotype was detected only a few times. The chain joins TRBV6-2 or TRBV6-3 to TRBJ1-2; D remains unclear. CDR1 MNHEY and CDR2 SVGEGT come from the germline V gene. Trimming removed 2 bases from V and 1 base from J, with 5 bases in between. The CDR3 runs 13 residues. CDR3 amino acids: CASSYKINYGYTF. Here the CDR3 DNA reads TGTGCCAGCAGTTACAAGATTAACTATGGCTACACCTTC.

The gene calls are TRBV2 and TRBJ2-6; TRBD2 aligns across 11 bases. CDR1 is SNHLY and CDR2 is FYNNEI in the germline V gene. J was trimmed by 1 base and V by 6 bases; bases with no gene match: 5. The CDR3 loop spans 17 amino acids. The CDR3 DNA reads TGTGCCAGCAGCCGACTAGCGGGACAGTCTGGGGCCAACGTCCTGACTTTC. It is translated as CASSRLAGQSGANVLTF.

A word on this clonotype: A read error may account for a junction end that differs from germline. In DNA form, the CDR3 reads TGCAGCGTTGAACTCCCCCTAAAATCCTCCTACTATGAGCAGTTCTTC. Its protein is CSVELPLKSSYYEQFF. V gene TRBV29-1 combines with J gene TRBJ2-1; no reliable D call. CDR1 and CDR2 from the germline V gene are SQVTM and ANQGSEA. This CDR3 spans 16 amino acids.

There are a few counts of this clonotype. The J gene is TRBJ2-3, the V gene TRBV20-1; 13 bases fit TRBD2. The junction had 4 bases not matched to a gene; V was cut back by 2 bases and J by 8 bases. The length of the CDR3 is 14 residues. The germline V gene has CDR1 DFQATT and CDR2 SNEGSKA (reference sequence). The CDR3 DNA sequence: TGCAGTGCTAGAATCAGGACTAGCGGGAGTACGCAGTATTTT. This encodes CSARIRTSGSTQYF.

The CDR3, as DNA: TGTGCCATCAGCCTAGCGTCTCTTGACGAGCAGTACTTC. It codes for CAISLASLDEQYF. The rearrangement joins TRBV10-3 to TRBJ2-7; maybe TRBD2 (6 bases). Germline values: CDR1 ENHRY, CDR2 SYGVKD. V gave up 6 bases and J gave up 5 bases, with 14 bases separating them. This CDR3 is built from 13 residues.

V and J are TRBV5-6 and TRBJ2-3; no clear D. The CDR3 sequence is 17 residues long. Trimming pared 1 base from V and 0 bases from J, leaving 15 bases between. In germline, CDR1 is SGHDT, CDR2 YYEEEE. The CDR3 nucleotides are TGTGCCAGCAGCTTGAAAAGCCGCGCACACAGCACAGATACGCAGTATTTT. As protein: CASSLKSRAHSTDTQYF. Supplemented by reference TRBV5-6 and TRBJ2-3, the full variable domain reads DAGVTQSPTHLIKTRGQQVTLRCSPKSGHDTVSWYQQALGQGPQFIFQYYEEEERQRGNFPDRFSGHQFPNYSSELNVNALLLGDSALYLCASSLKSRAHSTDTQYFGPGTRLTVL.

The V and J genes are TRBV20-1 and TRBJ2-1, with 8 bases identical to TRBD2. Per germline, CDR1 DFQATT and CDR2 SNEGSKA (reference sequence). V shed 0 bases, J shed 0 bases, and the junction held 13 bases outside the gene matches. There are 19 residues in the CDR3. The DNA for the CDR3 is TGCAGTGCTAGAGATCAAGTAGCGGGGCGGGCGAGCTCCTACAATGAGCAGTTCTTC. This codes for CSARDQVAGRASSYNEQFF.

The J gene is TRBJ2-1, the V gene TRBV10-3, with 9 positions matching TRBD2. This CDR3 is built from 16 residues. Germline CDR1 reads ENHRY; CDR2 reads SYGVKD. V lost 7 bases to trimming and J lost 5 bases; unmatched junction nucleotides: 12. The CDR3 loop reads CAITQGWLAGNNEQFF. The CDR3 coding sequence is TGTGCCATCACCCAGGGATGGCTAGCGGGGAACAATGAGCAGTTCTTC.

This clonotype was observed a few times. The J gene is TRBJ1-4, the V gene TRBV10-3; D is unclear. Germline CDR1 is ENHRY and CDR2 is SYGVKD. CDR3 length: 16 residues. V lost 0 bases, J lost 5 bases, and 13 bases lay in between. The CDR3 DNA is TGTGCCATCAGTGAGTCTCCCTGGCCCCCAAATGAAAAACTGTTTTTT. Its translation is CAISESPWPPNEKLFF.

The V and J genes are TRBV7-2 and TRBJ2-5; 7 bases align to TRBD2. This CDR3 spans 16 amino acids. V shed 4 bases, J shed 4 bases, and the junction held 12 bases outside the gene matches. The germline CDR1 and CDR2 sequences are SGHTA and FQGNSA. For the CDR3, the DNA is TGTGCCAGCAGCTCCGAGGGGCGGGGGTTCGGAGAGACCCAGTACTTC. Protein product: CASSSEGRGFGETQYF.

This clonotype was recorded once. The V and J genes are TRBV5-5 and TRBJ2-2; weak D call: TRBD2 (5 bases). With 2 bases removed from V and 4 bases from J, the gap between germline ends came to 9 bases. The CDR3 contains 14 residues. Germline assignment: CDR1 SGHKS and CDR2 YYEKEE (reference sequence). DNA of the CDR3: TGTGCCAGCAGCTTCCGGGCGGGCACCGGGGAGCTGTTTTTT. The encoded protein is CASSFRAGTGELFF. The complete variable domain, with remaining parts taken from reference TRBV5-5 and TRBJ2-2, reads DAGVTQSPTHLIKTRGQQVTLRCSPISGHKSVSWYQQVLGQGPQFIFQYYEKEERGRGNFPDRFSARQFPNYSSELNVNALLLGDSALYLCASSFRAGTGELFFGEGSRLTVL.

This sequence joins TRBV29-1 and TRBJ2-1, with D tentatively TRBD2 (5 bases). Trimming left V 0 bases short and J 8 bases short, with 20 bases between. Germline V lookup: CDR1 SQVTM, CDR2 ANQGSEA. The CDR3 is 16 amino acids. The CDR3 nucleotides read TGCAGCGTTGAAGATCTGGACTCCTCGGGAATCGATGAGCAGTTCTTC. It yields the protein CSVEDLDSSGIDEQFF.

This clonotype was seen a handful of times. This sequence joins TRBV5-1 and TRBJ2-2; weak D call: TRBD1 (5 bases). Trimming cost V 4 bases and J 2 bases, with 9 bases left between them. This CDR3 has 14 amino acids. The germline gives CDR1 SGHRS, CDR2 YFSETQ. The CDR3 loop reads CASSLDRNTGELFF. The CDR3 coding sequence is TGCGCCAGCAGCCTTGACAGAAACACCGGGGAGCTGTTTTTT.

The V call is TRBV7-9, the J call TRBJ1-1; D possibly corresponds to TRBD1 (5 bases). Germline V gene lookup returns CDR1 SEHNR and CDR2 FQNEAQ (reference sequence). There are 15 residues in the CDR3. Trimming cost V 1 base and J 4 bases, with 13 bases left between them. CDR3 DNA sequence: TGTGCCAGCAGCTTAGGCGGGGCTCTCAGCACTGAAGCTTTCTTT. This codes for CASSLGGALSTEAFF.

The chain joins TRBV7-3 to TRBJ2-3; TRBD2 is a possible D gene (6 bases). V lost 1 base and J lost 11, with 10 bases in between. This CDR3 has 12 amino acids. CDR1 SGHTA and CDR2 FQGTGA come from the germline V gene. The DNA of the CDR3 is TGTGCCAGCAGCTTAATCGGGAGTATGCAGTATTTT. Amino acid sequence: CASSLIGSMQYF.

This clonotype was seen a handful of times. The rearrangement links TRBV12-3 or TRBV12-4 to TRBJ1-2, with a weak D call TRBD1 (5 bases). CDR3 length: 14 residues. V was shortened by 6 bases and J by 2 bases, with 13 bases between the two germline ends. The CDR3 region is CASSPTWGNYGYTF. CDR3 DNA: TGTGCCAGCAGCCCCACCTGGGGGAACTATGGCTACACCTTC.